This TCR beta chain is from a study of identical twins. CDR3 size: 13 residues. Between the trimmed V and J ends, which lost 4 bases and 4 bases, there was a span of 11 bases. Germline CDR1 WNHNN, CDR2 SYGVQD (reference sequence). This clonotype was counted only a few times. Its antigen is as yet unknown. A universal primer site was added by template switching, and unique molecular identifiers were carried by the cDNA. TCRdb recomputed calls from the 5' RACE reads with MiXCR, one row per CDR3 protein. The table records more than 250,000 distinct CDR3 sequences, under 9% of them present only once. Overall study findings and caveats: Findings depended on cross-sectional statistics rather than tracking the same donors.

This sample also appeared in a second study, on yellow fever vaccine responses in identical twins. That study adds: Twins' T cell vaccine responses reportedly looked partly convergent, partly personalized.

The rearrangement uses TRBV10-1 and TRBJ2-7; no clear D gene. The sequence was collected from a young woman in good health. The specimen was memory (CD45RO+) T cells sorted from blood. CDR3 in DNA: TGCGCCAGCAGTGTTCCGACAACGTACGAGCAGTACGTC. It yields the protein CASSVPTTYEQYV.